The 30 T cell receptor beta chains presented below share a single source sample, sequenced in a study of long-term antiretroviral therapy in people with HIV. Version v3.0 of the immunoSEQ assay was performed at survey level. Produced via immunoSEQ multiplex PCR; TCRdb's table is partial and in-frame only. Counted here are 20,000 to 25,000 clones, 76% occurring once; the ten biggest clones make up 4.5% to 5.5%. This material consisted of unsorted PBMCs, taken 0.5 years after starting antiretroviral therapy. Receptor source: a middle-aged woman with HIV.

The chain recombines TRBV6-5 with TRBJ1-1; D unresolved. CDR3 length: 14 residues. Trimming pared 2 bases from V and 1 base from J, leaving 8 bases between. The germline V gene encodes CDR1 MNHEY and CDR2 SVGAGI. Written as DNA, the CDR3 is TGTGCCAGCAGTTACGCCGGAACGAACACTGAAGCTTTCTTT. This gives the protein CASSYAGTNTEAFF.

This chain uses TRBV5-4 with TRBJ2-7, with a weak D call TRBD1 (6 bases). Trimming pared 5 bases from V and 3 bases from J, leaving 21 bases between. Germline lookup yields CDR1 SGHNT and CDR2 YYREEE (reference sequence). The CDR3 extends over 16 amino acids. CDR3 amino acids: CASSWRTTGLHYEQYF. CDR3 sequence (DNA): TGTGCCAGCAGTTGGCGAACGACAGGACTTCACTACGAGCAGTACTTC. Full variable domain (remainder filled in from reference TRBV5-4 and TRBJ2-7): ETGVTQSPTHLIKTRGQQVTLRCSSQSGHNTVSWYQQALGQGPQFIFQYYREEENGRGNFPPRFSGLQFPNYSSELNVNALELDDSALYLCASSWRTTGLHYEQYFGPGTRLTVT.

This chain uses TRBV4-2 with TRBJ1-4; the match to TRBD1 covers 7 bases. Germline V gene data show CDR1 as LGHNA and CDR2 as YNFKEQ. This CDR3 has 14 amino acids. V was pared by 6 bases and J by 6 bases, with 7 bases of the junction left unmatched. The CDR3, as DNA: TGTGCCAGCAGGCCAGACAGGGACGATGAAAAACTGTTTTTT. It specifies CASRPDRDDEKLFF.

This clone was counted between two and nine times. The chain has TRBV7-7 and TRBJ2-2, with D perhaps assigned TRBD1 or TRBD2 (5 bases each). In germline, CDR1 is SSHAT, CDR2 FNYEAQ (reference sequence). V shed 4 bases and J shed 6 bases, with 21 bases lying between them. The CDR3 length is 17 residues. The DNA for the CDR3 is TGTGCCAGCAGCTCGGACATGGCCCAGAAGGAGGCCGGGGAGCTGTTTTTT. Residues: CASSSDMAQKEAGELFF. Filled out from reference TRBV7-7 and TRBJ2-2, the complete variable domain reads GAGVSQSPRYKVTKRGQDVTLRCDPISSHATLYWYQQALGQGPEFLTYFNYEAQPDKSGLPSDRFSAERPEGSISTLTIQRTEQRDSAMYRCASSSDMAQKEAGELFFGEGSRLTVL.

V gene TRBV6-5 combines with J gene TRBJ1-1; the match to TRBD1 covers 7 bases. Per the germline V gene, CDR1 is MNHEY and CDR2 is SVGAGI. V was clipped by 6 bases and J by 12 bases; unmatched bases: 13. The CDR3 spans 13 residues. CDR3 in amino acids: CASSHLGGGQTFF. The CDR3, as DNA: TGTGCCAGCAGCCACCTAGGAGGGGGCCAGACTTTCTTT.

Only a few counts were recorded for this clone. DNA for the CDR3: TGTGCCAGCAGCTTAGTCTCCGGGACTGGATCCTACGAGCAGTACTTC. As protein: CASSLVSGTGSYEQYF. This chain connects TRBV11-2 to TRBJ2-7, with D possibly matching TRBD2 (6 bases). The CDR3 length is 16 residues. V lost 1 base and J lost 1, with 14 bases in between. The germline V gene encodes CDR1 SGHAT and CDR2 FQNNGV.

This clone occurred a few times. The chain recombines TRBV6-5 with TRBJ1-5, with TRBD1 as a possible D gene (5 bases). The CDR3 extends over 13 amino acids. Germline loops: CDR1 MNHEY, CDR2 SVGAGI. Trimming took off 2 bases at V and 4 bases at J, with 6 bases between the two ends. Written as DNA, the CDR3 is TGTGCCAGCAGTTACAACAGGAATCAGCCCCAGCATTTT. It yields the protein CASSYNRNQPQHF.

V usage is TRBV7-2 and J usage is TRBJ2-2; TRBD1 might be the D (6 bases). Trimming pared 0 bases from V and 13 bases from J, leaving 12 bases between. The CDR3 covers 13 residues. Looked up from germline, CDR1 is SGHTA and CDR2 is FQGNSA. The CDR3 reads CASSLAGRGWLFF. The CDR3 DNA sequence: TGTGCCAGCAGCTTAGCAGGCAGGGGTTGGCTGTTTTTT.

This chain uses TRBV5-4 with TRBJ2-5; TRBD1 aligns across 7 bases. Germline loops: CDR1 SGHNT, CDR2 YYREEE (reference sequence). This CDR3 spans 15 amino acids. V trimming: 4 bases; J trimming: 3 bases; junction bases outside the gene matches: 9. The CDR3, as DNA: TGTGCCAGCAGCCGCCTCGCTCAGGGGGAAGAGACCCAGTACTTC. This codes for CASSRLAQGEETQYF.

This clone occurred once. The CDR3 spells CASSLGAGGANTQYF. Written as DNA, the CDR3 is TGCGCCAGCAGCTTGGGGGCAGGGGGCGCGAATACGCAGTATTTT. This sequence joins TRBV5-1 and TRBJ2-3; 8 nucleotides agree with TRBD1. Germline CDR1 is SGHRS and CDR2 is YFSETQ. The CDR3 length is 15 residues. J was trimmed by 7 bases and V by 0 bases; bases with no gene match: 7. Variable domain in full (rest from reference TRBV5-1 and TRBJ2-3): KAGVTQTPRYLIKTRGQQVTLSCSPISGHRSVSWYQQTPGQGLQFLFEYFSETQRNKGNFPGRFSGRQFSNSRSEMNVSTLELGDSALYLCASSLGAGGANTQYFGPGTRLTVL.

This clone has a handful of counts. This chain uses TRBV7-3 with TRBJ2-7, with D possibly called TRBD1 or TRBD2 (5 bases each). Trimming stripped 5 bases from V and 3 bases from J, with 14 bases between. This CDR3 has 14 residues. The V gene's germline CDR1 is SGHTA and CDR2 FQGTGA. CDR3: CASSLWDGNYEQYF. In nucleotides, the CDR3 is TGTGCCAGCAGCCTTTGGGACGGCAACTACGAGCAGTACTTC.

This clone showed up just once. This chain connects TRBV19 to TRBJ1-5, with TRBD1 identical over 7 bases. The V gene's germline CDR1 is LNHDA and CDR2 SQIVND (reference sequence). CDR3 length: 13 residues. Unmatched junction bases numbered 7, after V lost 7 bases and J lost 7 bases. The CDR3 coding sequence is TGTGCCAGTACCGACAGGGTAGAGCAGCCCCAGCATTTT. Translated, it gives CASTDRVEQPQHF.

Here the CDR3 DNA reads TGTGCCAGCTTGACGGGCGGTTCCGGCTATGGCTACACCTTC. As protein: CASLTGGSGYGYTF. V is TRBV28 and J is TRBJ1-2; no definite D call. Germline values: CDR1 MDHEN, CDR2 SYDVKM. CDR3 length: 14 residues. Deletions cut 8 bases from V and 4 bases from J, with 17 bases between.

This clone occurred once. This chain links TRBV6-5 with TRBJ1-5, with 7 nucleotides matching TRBD1. This CDR3 is built from 14 residues. Germline trimming cut 6 bases from V and 7 bases from J; bases unmatched to any gene: 9. Germline V gives CDR1 MNHEY, CDR2 SVGAGI. The CDR3 bases are TGTGCCAGCAGGAATGACAGGGCAGGACAGCCCCAGCATTTT. Residues: CASRNDRAGQPQHF.

The chain carries TRBV29-1 and TRBJ2-1; TRBD2 agrees at 7 bases. Germline V CDR1 and CDR2: SQVTM, ANQGSEA. Unmatched junction bases numbered 6, after V lost 7 bases and J lost 0 bases. This CDR3 spans 14 amino acids. CDR3 loop: CSAMGGISYNEQFF. The CDR3 DNA follows: TGCAGCGCCATGGGAGGGATCTCCTACAATGAGCAGTTCTTC.

This rearrangement joins TRBV28 to TRBJ1-2, with TRBD1 matching 9 bases. The ends lost 8 bases at V and 4 bases at J; junction bases unmatched: 5. CDR1 is MDHEN and CDR2 is SYDVKM in the germline V gene. This CDR3 has 13 amino acids. CDR3 DNA sequence: TGTGCCAGCGGGGACAGGGCAGGCTATGGCTACACCTTC. Amino acids: CASGDRAGYGYTF.

V and J are TRBV28 and TRBJ1-1; D perhaps matches TRBD1 (6 bases). Trimming pared 8 bases from V and 8 bases from J, leaving 9 bases between. This CDR3 has 10 amino acids. The V gene's germline CDR1 is MDHEN and CDR2 SYDVKM. The DNA of the CDR3 is TGTGCCAGCGCGGGGGGCGAAGCTTTCTTT. Its protein product is CASAGGEAFF.

The genes are TRBV4-3 and TRBJ1-6, with 7 bases lining up with TRBD1. The CDR3 covers 15 residues. CDR1 is LGHNA and CDR2 is YSLEER in the germline V gene. With V trimmed by 3 bases and J by 9 bases, 8 bases remained unmatched. The CDR3: CASSQETGSASPLHF. CDR3 DNA sequence: TGCGCCAGCAGCCAGGAGACAGGGTCTGCTTCACCCCTCCACTTT.

The V gene is TRBV5-3, the J gene TRBJ1-5; 8 positions match TRBD1. Being an ORF, TRBV5-3 has a function that is uncertain. The CDR3 extends over 15 amino acids. Trimming removed 0 bases from V and 8 bases from J; junction bases left unmatched: 7. The CDR3 is CARSLGSRGHEPQHF. In DNA, the CDR3 is TGTGCCAGAAGCTTGGGGTCCAGGGGGCACGAGCCCCAGCATTTT.

This clone was recorded only once. CDR3 sequence reads: CASSLFGGGYGYTF. The CDR3 DNA sequence: TGTGCCAGCAGCTTGTTTGGGGGCGGCTATGGCTACACCTTC. This chain uses TRBV5-5 with TRBJ1-2, with D maybe TRBD1 (6 bases). Germline CDR1 and CDR2: SGHKS and YYEKEE (reference sequence). CDR3 length: 14 residues. V was shortened by 1 base and J by 4 bases, with 11 bases between the two germline ends.

The J gene is TRBJ2-7, the V gene TRBV5-4; 8 bases match TRBD2. Germline V gives CDR1 SGHNT, CDR2 YYREEE (reference sequence). The CDR3 loop spans 17 amino acids. V trimming: 4 bases; J trimming: 6 bases; junction bases outside the gene matches: 18. CDR3 loop: CASSPPKPGLGGSEQYF. CDR3 bases: TGTGCCAGCAGCCCCCCCAAGCCGGGACTAGGGGGTTCCGAGCAGTACTTC. Complete variable domain (other parts from reference TRBV5-4 and TRBJ2-7): ETGVTQSPTHLIKTRGQQVTLRCSSQSGHNTVSWYQQALGQGPQFIFQYYREEENGRGNFPPRFSGLQFPNYSSELNVNALELDDSALYLCASSPPKPGLGGSEQYFGPGTRLTVT.

The genes are TRBV30 and TRBJ1-4, with 7 nucleotides matching TRBD1. CDR3 length: 14 amino acids. V lost 0 bases and J lost 8; bases outside the gene matches: 6. In germline, CDR1 is GTSNPN, CDR2 SVGIG (reference sequence). CDR3 nucleotide sequence: TGTGCCTGGAGTGTTGGGACAGCTGGGGAAAAACTGTTTTTT. Protein: CAWSVGTAGEKLFF.

By frequency in the sample, this clone is medium-sized. The genes are TRBV2 and TRBJ1-4; maybe TRBD1 (5 bases). Germline CDR1 reads SNHLY; CDR2 reads FYNNEI. V lost 7 bases and J lost 3, with 15 bases in between. The CDR3 loop spans 15 amino acids. The CDR3 DNA reads as TGTGCCAGCATTAGGGGAGCAGGAGCTAATGAAAAACTGTTTTTT. This sequence encodes CASIRGAGANEKLFF.

This sequence joins TRBV7-6 and TRBJ2-7; D ambiguous. The CDR3 runs 13 residues. V lost 0 bases and J lost 6, with 9 bases in between. Looked up from germline, CDR1 is SGHVS and CDR2 is FNYEAQ. The CDR3 is CASSLASDREQYF. CDR3 coding DNA: TGTGCCAGCAGCTTAGCTTCAGACCGCGAGCAGTACTTC.

The chain uses TRBV7-2 and TRBJ1-4, with unresolved D. Germline V CDR1 and CDR2: SGHTA, FQGNSA. Between the trimmed V and J ends, which lost 1 base and 8 bases, there was a span of 17 bases. This CDR3 has 16 amino acids. The CDR3 DNA follows: TGTGCCAGCAGCTTAGATTTCGGGCACGCAGAGGAAAAACTGTTTTTT. This translates into CASSLDFGHAEEKLFF. Full variable domain (rest looked up from reference TRBV7-2 and TRBJ1-4): GAGVSQSPSNKVTEKGKDVELRCDPISGHTALYWYRQSLGQGLEFLIYFQGNSAPDKSGLPSDRFSAERTGGSVSTLTIQRTQQEDSAVYLCASSLDFGHAEEKLFFGSGTQLSVL.

The CDR3 DNA follows: TGTGCCACCAGCAGGATGGGAACAGGGAACACAGATACGCAGTATTTT. It translates to CATSRMGTGNTDTQYF. The chain has TRBV15 and TRBJ2-3; possibly TRBD1 for D (6 bases). This CDR3 is built from 16 residues. Germline-derived CDR1 and CDR2 are LNHNV and YYDKDF (reference sequence). Trimming removed 3 bases from V and 2 bases from J, with 15 bases in between.

This chain joins TRBV6-6 and TRBJ2-1, with 8 nucleotides matching TRBD1. The CDR3 totals 15 residues. Germline V gives CDR1 MNHNY, CDR2 SVGAGI (reference sequence). The J segment lost 5 bases and the V segment lost 5 bases, leaving 8 bases of the junction unmatched. The CDR3 nucleotides are TGTGCCAGCAGTCCCCTCGGACAGGGCGACAATGAGCAGTTCTTC. As protein: CASSPLGQGDNEQFF.

The chain employs TRBV27 and TRBJ2-7, with 8 bases matching TRBD2. The V gene end was trimmed by 5 bases and the J gene end by 7 bases; junction bases not matched to a gene: 22. The germline V gene encodes CDR1 MNHEY and CDR2 SMNVEV (reference sequence). The CDR3 is made up of 18 amino acids. Here the CDR3 DNA reads TGTGCCAGCAGTCCTTTGCGGGGATTACTAGCGGAGCTACGAGAGCAGTACTTC. Translating it yields CASSPLRGLLAELREQYF.

V is TRBV25-1 and J is TRBJ2-3; no clear D. The CDR3 consists of 13 residues. Trimming shortened V by 3 bases and J by 1 base, and 5 bases separated the two germline ends. Germline CDR1 is MGHDK and CDR2 is SYGVNS. The chain's CDR3 is CASSEAGTDTQYF. The DNA of the CDR3 is TGTGCCAGCAGTGAGGCAGGCACAGATACGCAGTATTTT.

This clone was seen once. This chain uses TRBV6-5 with TRBJ2-1, with D perhaps TRBD1 (6 bases). The V and J ends lost 2 bases and 7 bases respectively, with 12 bases between them. The CDR3 consists of 14 residues. Germline CDR1 reads MNHEY; CDR2 reads SVGAGI. The CDR3 DNA sequence: TGTGCCAGCAGTTACCGACAGGTTTGGAATGAGCAGTTCTTC. Translated, it gives CASSYRQVWNEQFF.